This T cell receptor (beta chain) is drawn from a study of cytomegalovirus exposure and HLA in healthy donors. A multiplex PCR was run with 60 Vbeta primers and 13 Jbeta primers. The protocol was immunoSEQ multiplex PCR, while the TCRdb copy is restricted to in-frame clones and leaves out a portion. The repertoire has some 90,000 clones, 65% to 85% of them found once; the top ten carry 12% to 15%. Trimming took 2 bases from V and 6 from J, leaving 14 bases between them. The CDR3 spans 16 residues. Germline-derived CDR1 and CDR2 are WSHSY and SAAADI. In this sample, this clone turned up a few times. Its antigen remains unknown. Broader study findings: Later analysis showed TCR association rates varying by HLA locus, highest for DRB1 and lowest for HLA-C.

The sequencing sample was made of PBMCs. This chain links TRBV10-2 with TRBJ1-6, with D unclear. The clonotype originates from a woman in her 70s in good health and CMV-seropositive. The CDR3 DNA follows: TGCGCCAGCAGTGAGGGGCTACAACGTTCTAATTCACCCCTCCACTTT. Residues: CASSEGLQRSNSPLHF.